These 28 T cell receptor beta chains share one sample of origin, sequenced in a study of cytomegalovirus exposure and HLA in healthy donors. Researchers ran the PCR with 60 Vbeta and 13 Jbeta primers. Repertoires were generated with immunoSEQ multiplex PCR, while TCRdb's copy carries only in-frame clones and drops some. This table has roughly 130,000 clones, approximately 80% appearing once. Sequenced: PBMCs. All receptors come from a woman aged 18-29 years in good health and CMV-seropositive.

The CDR3 here is CASSLTGNEQYF. DNA of the CDR3: TGCGCCAGCAGCCTGACAGGGAACGAGCAGTACTTC. The chain employs TRBV4-1 and TRBJ2-5; 7 nucleotides agree with TRBD1. The J call may be wrong; the DNA end is better matched by TRBJ2-7. This CDR3 has 12 amino acids. Germline V gene sequence: CDR1 MGHRA, CDR2 YSYEKL.

V gene TRBV13 combines with J gene TRBJ1-6, with 7 bases lining up with TRBD1. This CDR3 is built from 14 residues. V lost 5 bases to trimming and J lost 8 bases; unmatched junction nucleotides: 6. The V gene's germline CDR1 is PRHDT and CDR2 FYEKMQ (reference sequence). The DNA for the CDR3 is TGTGCCAGCAGCCCGGGACAGACTCATTCACCCCTCCACTTT. It yields the protein CASSPGQTHSPLHF.

The V gene is TRBV4-1, the J gene TRBJ2-5; 10 bases fit TRBD2. CDR3 length: 18 amino acids. V trimming: 0 bases; J trimming: 2 bases; junction bases outside the gene matches: 9. The germline gives CDR1 MGHRA, CDR2 YSYEKL. The CDR3 spells CASSQDAPAGGPQETQYF. The CDR3 DNA is TGCGCCAGCAGCCAAGATGCTCCAGCGGGGGGGCCGCAAGAGACCCAGTACTTC.

The rearrangement joins TRBV4-1 to TRBJ2-5; 8 bases are shared with TRBD2. Germline V gives CDR1 MGHRA, CDR2 YSYEKL. The CDR3 is 15 amino acids. The trim removed 1 base at V and 5 bases at J, leaving 6 bases unmatched. The CDR3 protein is CASSQGPGGAETQYF. CDR3 coding DNA: TGCGCCAGCAGCCAAGGTCCCGGGGGGGCGGAGACCCAGTACTTC.

The rearrangement links TRBV30 to TRBJ1-3, with 7 nucleotides matching TRBD1. This CDR3 contains 15 residues. Unmatched junction bases numbered 7, after V lost 0 bases and J lost 5 bases. CDR1 and CDR2 (germline): GTSNPN, SVGIG (reference sequence). The CDR3 nucleotides read TGTGCCTGGAGTGTACCGACAGGGAACAGAAACACCATATATTTT. Residues: CAWSVPTGNRNTIYF.

Of note for this clone: The junction shows a germline mismatch at one end, possibly a read error. This chain uses TRBV2 with TRBJ1-5; TRBD1 might be the D (6 bases). This CDR3 has 15 amino acids. The germline gives CDR1 SNHLY, CDR2 FYNNEI. CDR3 DNA sequence: TGTACCAGCAGAACAGGGAGGGATAGCAATCAGCCCCAGCATTTT. Translating gives CTSRTGRDSNQPQHF.

This chain connects TRBV7-9 to TRBJ2-1; TRBD1 matches 11 bases. The germline V gene encodes CDR1 SEHNR and CDR2 FQNEAQ (reference sequence). The J segment lost 2 bases and the V segment lost 6 bases, leaving 3 bases of the junction unmatched. The CDR3 covers 15 residues. The CDR3 DNA sequence: TGTGCCAGCAGGGGGACAGGGGGGACCTACAATGAGCAGTTCTTC. As protein: CASRGTGGTYNEQFF.

Remarks on this clone: Compared with germline, one end of the junction differs, possibly owing to a read error. J is TRBJ2-7 and V is TRBV7-2; D is perhaps TRBD1 (8 bases). Germline values: CDR1 SGHTA, CDR2 FQGNSA. The CDR3 is 15 residues long. The DNA of the CDR3 is TGTGCCAGCAGCTTAAGCGGGACAGGACGCTACGAGCAGTGCTTC. Residues: CASSLSGTGRYEQCF.

This clone was found once. This chain links TRBV27 with TRBJ1-2, with D unclear. The CDR3 covers 15 residues. Germline assignment: CDR1 MNHEY and CDR2 SMNVEV (reference sequence). Trimming pared 6 bases from V and 7 bases from J, leaving 21 bases between. This CDR3 is CASRQRMTTYGGYTF. CDR3 nucleotides: TGTGCCAGCAGACAGAGAATGACTACCTATGGTGGCTACACCTTC.

The chain has TRBV28 and TRBJ2-3; 13 nucleotides match TRBD2. CDR1 and CDR2 (germline): MDHEN, SYDVKM. The CDR3 loop spans 18 amino acids. V lost 4 bases and J lost 2; bases outside the gene matches: 9. CDR3 residues: CASSSLGLAGVHTDTQYF. CDR3 in DNA: TGTGCCAGCAGTTCCCTCGGACTAGCGGGAGTCCACACAGATACGCAGTATTTT.

V and J are TRBV5-1 and TRBJ2-7; D is possibly TRBD1 (6 bases). The germline V gene encodes CDR1 SGHRS and CDR2 YFSETQ. Trimming left V 0 bases short and J 5 bases short, with 12 bases between. This CDR3 is 14 amino acids long. The CDR3 coding sequence is TGCGCCAGCAGCTTGGTAGAGGGGGTCAACGAGCAGTACTTC. It encodes CASSLVEGVNEQYF.

Here the CDR3 DNA reads TGCGCCAGCAGCCAACGACAGAACACCGGGGAGCTGTTTTTT. This encodes CASSQRQNTGELFF. This chain uses TRBV5-1 with TRBJ2-2; D uncertain. CDR3 length: 14 residues. With 4 bases removed from V and 1 base from J, the gap between germline ends came to 8 bases. CDR1 is SGHRS and CDR2 is YFSETQ in the germline V gene.

This clone was seen a single time. The chain joins TRBV9 to TRBJ2-3, with 9 bases fitting TRBD2. V trimming: 1 base; J trimming: 4 bases; junction bases outside the gene matches: 4. Germline loops: CDR1 SGDLS, CDR2 YYNGEE. This CDR3 is 15 amino acids long. CDR3 sequence (DNA): TGTGCCAGCAGCGTATCAAGCGGGGGGCCAGATACGCAGTATTTT. Translating gives CASSVSSGGPDTQYF.

This chain joins TRBV6-5 and TRBJ2-1; 8 bases line up with TRBD2. CDR1 is MNHEY and CDR2 is SVGAGI in the germline V gene. The V gene end was trimmed by 5 bases and the J gene end by 3 bases; junction bases not matched to a gene: 6. The CDR3 covers 15 residues. The CDR3 is CASSPGGGIYNEQFF. The CDR3 DNA sequence: TGTGCCAGCAGTCCGGGGGGGGGAATCTACAATGAGCAGTTCTTC.

The chain employs TRBV25-1 and TRBJ2-7; D is perhaps TRBD2 (6 bases). Germline V gene sequence: CDR1 MGHDK, CDR2 SYGVNS. This CDR3 has 14 amino acids. The ends were cut back, 7 bases at V and 5 bases at J, with 18 bases in the middle. CDR3 coding DNA: TGTGCCAGCACCGGTGGAGGGGTGTTGGACGAGCAGTACTTC. Amino acid sequence: CASTGGGVLDEQYF.

This chain links TRBV10-1 with TRBJ2-1; D is possibly TRBD2 (7 bases). V lost 6 bases, J lost 0 bases, and 15 bases lay in between. The CDR3 covers 16 residues. Germline values: CDR1 WNHNN, CDR2 SYGVQD (reference sequence). In DNA form, the CDR3 reads TGCGCCAGCAGGACGAGGGGGGGTTTCTCCTACAATGAGCAGTTCTTC. It specifies CASRTRGGFSYNEQFF.

V and J are TRBV7-3 and TRBJ2-3; tentative D call: TRBD2 (5 bases). Germline values: CDR1 SGHTA, CDR2 FQGTGA. The CDR3 sequence is 15 residues long. Trimming took off 2 bases at V and 2 bases at J, with 11 bases between the two ends. The chain's CDR3 is CASSLFGGFTDTQYF. The CDR3 nucleotides read TGTGCCAGCAGCTTATTTGGCGGGTTCACAGATACGCAGTATTTT.

This sequence joins TRBV4-1 and TRBJ1-5, with 8 nucleotides matching TRBD1. The V gene end was trimmed by 0 bases and the J gene end by 4 bases; junction bases not matched to a gene: 2. The CDR3 is 15 residues long. Germline CDR1 reads MGHRA; CDR2 reads YSYEKL. The CDR3 loop reads CASSQETGVNQPQHF. The CDR3 DNA reads TGCGCCAGCAGCCAAGAGACAGGGGTTAATCAGCCCCAGCATTTT.

The J gene is TRBJ2-2, the V gene TRBV5-1; 7 bases map to TRBD2. CDR3 length equals 15 residues. The V segment lost 4 bases and the J segment 1 base; nucleotides outside the gene matches: 4. Germline loops: CDR1 SGHRS, CDR2 YFSETQ. The CDR3 DNA follows: TGCGCCAGCAGCCCCGGGGGGTGGAACACCGGGGAGCTGTTTTTT. Encoded protein: CASSPGGWNTGELFF.

The rearrangement joins TRBV4-1 to TRBJ2-5; the match to TRBD1 covers 8 bases. The J call may be incorrect, as the DNA end agrees better with TRBJ2-7. This CDR3 has 14 residues. Germline V gives CDR1 MGHRA, CDR2 YSYEKL. CDR3 sequence reads: CASSQVQGAYEQYF. The DNA for the CDR3 is TGCGCCAGCAGCCAAGTCCAGGGGGCTTACGAGCAGTACTTC.

The chain couples TRBV27 to TRBJ2-7; 7 bases line up with TRBD1. The CDR3 sequence is 15 residues long. Germline CDR1 is MNHEY and CDR2 is SMNVEV (reference sequence). The V gene end was trimmed by 5 bases and the J gene end by 2 bases; junction bases not matched to a gene: 9. CDR3 sequence reads: CASSPEAGGAYEQYF. The CDR3 bases are TGTGCCAGCAGTCCTGAGGCAGGGGGAGCCTACGAGCAGTACTTC.

The chain carries TRBV9 and TRBJ2-7; 8 bases match TRBD1. Looked up from germline, CDR1 is SGDLS and CDR2 is YYNGEE. This CDR3 spans 16 amino acids. The junction had 12 bases not matched to a gene; V was cut back by 6 bases and J by 1 base. The CDR3 spells CASTQGQGAPSYEQYF. Written as DNA, the CDR3 is TGTGCCAGCACCCAAGGGCAGGGGGCCCCTTCCTACGAGCAGTACTTC.

Concerning this clone itself: Germline and junction disagree at one end, which may indicate a read error. The J gene is TRBJ1-2, the V gene TRBV7-9; 11 bases line up with TRBD1. The CDR3 extends over 13 amino acids. From germline, CDR1 is SEHNR and CDR2 FQNEAQ (reference sequence). The CDR3 sequence: CSSTRGQGDGYTF. The CDR3 coding sequence is TGTTCCAGCACCAGGGGACAGGGGGACGGCTACACCTTC.

The chain carries TRBV25-1 and TRBJ1-6; the D is unclear. V was pared by 4 bases and J by 7 bases, with 5 bases between. Germline loops: CDR1 MGHDK, CDR2 SYGVNS. This CDR3 is 12 amino acids long. Here the CDR3 DNA reads TGTGCCAGCAGTGTGAGGAATTCACCCCTCCACTTT. Encoded protein: CASSVRNSPLHF.

The CDR3 sequence is CASSPGIERGEQFF. CDR3 DNA: TGTGCCAGCTCACCGGGCATAGAAAGGGGTGAGCAGTTCTTC. V is TRBV18 and J is TRBJ2-1; D is perhaps TRBD1 (5 bases). Germline CDR1 KGHSH, CDR2 LQKENI. The ends were cut back, 3 bases at V and 9 bases at J, with 15 bases in the middle. The CDR3 is 14 amino acids.

The CDR3 nucleotides are TGTGCCAGCAGGCAAGGGACAGGAGCAAATCAGCCCCAGCATTTT. It is translated as CASRQGTGANQPQHF. The rearrangement links TRBV27 to TRBJ1-5; 8 bases fit TRBD1. The V gene end was trimmed by 6 bases and the J gene end by 4 bases; junction bases not matched to a gene: 8. The CDR3 is 15 residues long. Germline V gene sequence: CDR1 MNHEY, CDR2 SMNVEV (reference sequence).

This chain connects TRBV21-1 to TRBJ1-1; no DNA check was done on the table's D call, TRBD1. TRBV21-1 is flagged as a pseudogene. This CDR3 is built from 15 residues. The CDR3 sequence: CASSKTAQGDTEAFF. CDR3 in DNA: TGTGCCAGCAGCAAGACAGCCCAGGGGGACACTGAAGCTTTCTTT.

This clone was observed a handful of times. V and J are TRBV5-1 and TRBJ2-7; 7 nucleotides match TRBD1. The CDR3 loop spans 12 amino acids. After removal of 7 bases from V and 3 bases from J, the junction contained 4 bases not matched to a gene. Germline loops: CDR1 SGHRS, CDR2 YFSETQ. CDR3 nucleotides: TGCGCCAGCCGGGACAGAAGCTACGAGCAGTACTTC. This translates into CASRDRSYEQYF. The full variable domain, its missing parts supplied by reference TRBV5-1 and TRBJ2-7, is KAGVTQTPRYLIKTRGQQVTLSCSPISGHRSVSWYQQTPGQGLQFLFEYFSETQRNKGNFPGRFSGRQFSNSRSEMNVSTLELGDSALYLCASRDRSYEQYFGPGTRLTVT.